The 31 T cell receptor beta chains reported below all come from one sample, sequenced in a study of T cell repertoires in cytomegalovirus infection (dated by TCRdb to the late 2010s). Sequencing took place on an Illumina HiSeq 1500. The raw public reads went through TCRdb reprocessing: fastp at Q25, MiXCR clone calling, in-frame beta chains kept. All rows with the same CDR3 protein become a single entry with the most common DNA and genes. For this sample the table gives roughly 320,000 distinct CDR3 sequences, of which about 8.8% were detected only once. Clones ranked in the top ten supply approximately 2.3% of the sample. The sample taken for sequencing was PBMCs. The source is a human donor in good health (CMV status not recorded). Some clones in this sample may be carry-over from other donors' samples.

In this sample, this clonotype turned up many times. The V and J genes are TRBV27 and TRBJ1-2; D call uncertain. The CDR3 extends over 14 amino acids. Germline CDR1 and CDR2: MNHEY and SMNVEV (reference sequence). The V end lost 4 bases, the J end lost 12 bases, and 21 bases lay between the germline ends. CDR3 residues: CASSSPSVGFSHTF. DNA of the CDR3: TGTGCCAGCAGTTCTCCTTCCGTGGGCTTTTCCCACACCTTC.

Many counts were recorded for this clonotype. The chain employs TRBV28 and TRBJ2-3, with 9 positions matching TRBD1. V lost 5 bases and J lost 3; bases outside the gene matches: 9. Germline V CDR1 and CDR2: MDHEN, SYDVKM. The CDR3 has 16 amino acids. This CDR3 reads CASSVTGGRITDTQYF. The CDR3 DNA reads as TGTGCCAGCAGTGTTACAGGGGGCAGGATTACAGATACGCAGTATTTT.

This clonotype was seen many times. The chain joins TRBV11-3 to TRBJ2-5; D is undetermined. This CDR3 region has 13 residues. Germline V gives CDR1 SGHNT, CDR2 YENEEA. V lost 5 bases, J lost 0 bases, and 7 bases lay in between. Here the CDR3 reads CASSLQHQETQYF. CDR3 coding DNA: TGTGCCAGCAGCCTACAGCACCAAGAGACCCAGTACTTC.

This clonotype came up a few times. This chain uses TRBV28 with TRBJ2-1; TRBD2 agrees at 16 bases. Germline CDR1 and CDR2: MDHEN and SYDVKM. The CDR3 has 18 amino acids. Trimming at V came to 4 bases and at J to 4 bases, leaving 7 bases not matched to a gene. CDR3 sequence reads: CASSSFGTSGGAYNEQFF. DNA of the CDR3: TGTGCCAGCAGTTCGTTTGGGACTAGCGGGGGGGCGTACAATGAGCAGTTCTTC.

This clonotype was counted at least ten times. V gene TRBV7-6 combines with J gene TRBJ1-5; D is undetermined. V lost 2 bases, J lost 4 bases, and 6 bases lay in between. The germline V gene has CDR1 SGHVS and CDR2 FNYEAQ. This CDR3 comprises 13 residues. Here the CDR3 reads CASSLSSNQPQHF. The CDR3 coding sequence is TGTGCCAGCAGCTTAAGTAGTAATCAGCCCCAGCATTTT.

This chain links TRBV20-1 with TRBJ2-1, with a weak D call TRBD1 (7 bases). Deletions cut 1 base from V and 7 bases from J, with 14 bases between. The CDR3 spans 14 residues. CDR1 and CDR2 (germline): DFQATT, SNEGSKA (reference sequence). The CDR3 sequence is CSARAPTGRNEQFF. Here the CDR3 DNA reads TGCAGTGCTAGAGCCCCGACAGGGAGGAATGAGCAGTTCTTC.

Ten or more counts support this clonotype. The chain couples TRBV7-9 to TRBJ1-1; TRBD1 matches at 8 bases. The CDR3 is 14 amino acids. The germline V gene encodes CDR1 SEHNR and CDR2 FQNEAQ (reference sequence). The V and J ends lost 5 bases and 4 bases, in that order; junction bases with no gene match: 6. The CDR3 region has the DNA TGTGCCAGCAGCCGCGGACAGGGCCCCACTGAAGCTTTCTTT. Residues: CASSRGQGPTEAFF. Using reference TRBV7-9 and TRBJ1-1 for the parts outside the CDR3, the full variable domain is DTGVSQNPRHKITKRGQNVTFRCDPISEHNRLYWYRQTLGQGPEFLTYFQNEAQLEKSRLLSDRFSAERPKGSFSTLEIQRTEQGDSAMYLCASSRGQGPTEAFFGQGTRLTVV.

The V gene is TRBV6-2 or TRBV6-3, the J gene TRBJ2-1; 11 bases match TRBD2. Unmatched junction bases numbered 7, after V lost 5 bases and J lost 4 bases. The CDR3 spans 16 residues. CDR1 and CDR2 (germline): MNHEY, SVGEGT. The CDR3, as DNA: TGTGCCAGCAGTCCCATAGCGGGGGGGCGGTACAATGAGCAGTTCTTC. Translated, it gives CASSPIAGGRYNEQFF.

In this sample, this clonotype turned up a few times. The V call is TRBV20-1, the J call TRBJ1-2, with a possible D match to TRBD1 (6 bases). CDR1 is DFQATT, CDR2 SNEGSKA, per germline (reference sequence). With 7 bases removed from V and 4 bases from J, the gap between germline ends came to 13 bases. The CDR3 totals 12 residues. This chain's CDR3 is CSVRGGIYGYTF. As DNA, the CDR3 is TGCAGTGTCAGGGGCGGGATCTATGGCTACACCTTC.

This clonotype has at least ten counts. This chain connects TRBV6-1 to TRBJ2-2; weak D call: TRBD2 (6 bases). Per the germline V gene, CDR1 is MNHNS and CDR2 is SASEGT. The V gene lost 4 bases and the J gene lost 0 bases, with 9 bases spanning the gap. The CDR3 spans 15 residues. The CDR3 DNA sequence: TGTGCCAGCAGTGGGACTATTGCGAACACCGGGGAGCTGTTTTTT. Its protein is CASSGTIANTGELFF.

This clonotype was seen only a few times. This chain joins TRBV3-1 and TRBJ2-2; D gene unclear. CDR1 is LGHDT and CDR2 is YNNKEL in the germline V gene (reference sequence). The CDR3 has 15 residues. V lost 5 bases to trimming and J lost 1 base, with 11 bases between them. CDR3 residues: CASSTHIMNTGELFF. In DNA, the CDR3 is TGTGCCAGCAGCACTCACATAATGAACACCGGGGAGCTGTTTTTT.

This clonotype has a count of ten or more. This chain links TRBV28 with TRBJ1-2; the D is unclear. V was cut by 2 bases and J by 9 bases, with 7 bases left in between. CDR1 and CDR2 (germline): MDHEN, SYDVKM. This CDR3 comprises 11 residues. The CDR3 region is CASSLSGRYTF. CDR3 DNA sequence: TGTGCCAGCAGTTTAAGTGGGCGCTACACCTTC.

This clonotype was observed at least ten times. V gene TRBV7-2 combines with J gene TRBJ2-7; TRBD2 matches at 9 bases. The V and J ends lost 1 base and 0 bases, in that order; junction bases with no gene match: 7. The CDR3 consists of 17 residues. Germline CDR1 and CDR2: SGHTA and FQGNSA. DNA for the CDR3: TGTGCCAGCAGCTTAGTTAGCGGGGGACTGTTCTCCTACGAGCAGTACTTC. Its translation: CASSLVSGGLFSYEQYF.

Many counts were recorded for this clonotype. Written as DNA, the CDR3 is TGTGCCAGCAGCCGTAGCGGGGGGGCAAATGAGCAGTTCTTC. It translates to CASSRSGGANEQFF. The rearrangement uses TRBV7-2 and TRBJ2-1; 11 nucleotides align to TRBD2. The CDR3 loop spans 14 amino acids. V trimming: 5 bases; J trimming: 7 bases; junction bases outside the gene matches: 4. Germline lookup yields CDR1 SGHTA and CDR2 FQGNSA. Combining the CDR3 with reference TRBV7-2 and TRBJ2-1 gives the whole variable domain GAGVSQSPSNKVTEKGKDVELRCDPISGHTALYWYRQSLGQGLEFLIYFQGNSAPDKSGLPSDRFSAERTGGSVSTLTIQRTQQEDSAVYLCASSRSGGANEQFFGPGTRLTVL.

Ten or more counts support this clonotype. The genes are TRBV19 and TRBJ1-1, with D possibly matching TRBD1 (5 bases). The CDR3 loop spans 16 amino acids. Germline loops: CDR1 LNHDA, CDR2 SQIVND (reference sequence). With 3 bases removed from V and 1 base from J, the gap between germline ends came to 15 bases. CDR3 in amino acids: CASSISGTRRNTEAFF. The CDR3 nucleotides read TGTGCCAGTAGTATTTCTGGGACCCGGAGGAACACTGAAGCTTTCTTT.

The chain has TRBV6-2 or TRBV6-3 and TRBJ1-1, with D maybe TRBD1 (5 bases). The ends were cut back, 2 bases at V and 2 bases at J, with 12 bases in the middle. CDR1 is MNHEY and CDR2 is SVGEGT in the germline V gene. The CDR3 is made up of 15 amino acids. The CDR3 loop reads CASSYEQDTNTEAFF. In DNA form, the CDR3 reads TGTGCCAGCAGTTACGAGCAGGACACCAACACTGAAGCTTTCTTT.

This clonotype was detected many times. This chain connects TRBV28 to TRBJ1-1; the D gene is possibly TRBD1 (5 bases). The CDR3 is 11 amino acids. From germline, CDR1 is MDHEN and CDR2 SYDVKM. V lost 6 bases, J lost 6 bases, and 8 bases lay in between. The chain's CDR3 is CASRRGAEAFF. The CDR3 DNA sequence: TGTGCCAGCAGACGGGGGGCTGAAGCTTTCTTT.

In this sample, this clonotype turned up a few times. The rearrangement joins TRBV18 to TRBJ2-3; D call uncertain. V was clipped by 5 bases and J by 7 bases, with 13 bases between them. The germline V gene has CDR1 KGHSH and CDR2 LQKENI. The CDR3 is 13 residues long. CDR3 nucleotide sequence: TGTGCCAGCTCAGAGATTCCCCGTCATACGCAGTATTTT. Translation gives CASSEIPRHTQYF. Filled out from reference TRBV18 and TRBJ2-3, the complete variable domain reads NAGVMQNPRHLVRRRGQEARLRCSPMKGHSHVYWYRQLPEEGLKFMVYLQKENIIDESGMPKERFSAEFPKEGPSILRIQQVVRGDSAAYFCASSEIPRHTQYFGPGTRLTVL.

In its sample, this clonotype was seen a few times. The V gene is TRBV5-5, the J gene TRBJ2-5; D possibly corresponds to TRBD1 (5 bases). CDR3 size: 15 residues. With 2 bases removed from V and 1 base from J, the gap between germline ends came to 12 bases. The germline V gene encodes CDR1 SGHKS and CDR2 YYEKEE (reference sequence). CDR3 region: CASSFPATGQETQYF. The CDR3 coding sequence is TGTGCCAGCAGCTTTCCGGCAACAGGCCAAGAGACCCAGTACTTC.

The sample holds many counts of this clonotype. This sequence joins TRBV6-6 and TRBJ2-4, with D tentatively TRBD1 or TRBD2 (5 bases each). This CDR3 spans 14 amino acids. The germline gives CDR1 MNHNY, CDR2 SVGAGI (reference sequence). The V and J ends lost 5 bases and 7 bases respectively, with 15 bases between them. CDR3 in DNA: TGTGCCAGCAGTCCCTGGGTAGGGGAGAACATTCAGTACTTC. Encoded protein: CASSPWVGENIQYF.

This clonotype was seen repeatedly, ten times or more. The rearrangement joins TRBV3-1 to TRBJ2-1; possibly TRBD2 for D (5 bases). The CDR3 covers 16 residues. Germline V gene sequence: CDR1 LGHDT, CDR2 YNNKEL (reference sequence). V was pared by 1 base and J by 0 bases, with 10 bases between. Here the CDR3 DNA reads TGTGCCAGCAGCCAAGGAGGGATTAGCTCCTACAATGAGCAGTTCTTC. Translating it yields CASSQGGISSYNEQFF.

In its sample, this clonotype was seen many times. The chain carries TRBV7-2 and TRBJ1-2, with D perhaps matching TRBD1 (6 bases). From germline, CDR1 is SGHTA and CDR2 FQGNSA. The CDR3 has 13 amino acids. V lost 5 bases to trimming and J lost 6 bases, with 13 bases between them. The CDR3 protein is CASSGGGRNGYTF. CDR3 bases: TGTGCCAGCAGCGGGGGCGGGCGAAATGGCTACACCTTC.

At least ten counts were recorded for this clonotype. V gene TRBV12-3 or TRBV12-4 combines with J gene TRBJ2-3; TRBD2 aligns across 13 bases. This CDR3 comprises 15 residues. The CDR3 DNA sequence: TGTGCTTCACAACTGGGACTAGCGGGAACAGATACGCAGTATTTT. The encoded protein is CASQLGLAGTDTQYF.

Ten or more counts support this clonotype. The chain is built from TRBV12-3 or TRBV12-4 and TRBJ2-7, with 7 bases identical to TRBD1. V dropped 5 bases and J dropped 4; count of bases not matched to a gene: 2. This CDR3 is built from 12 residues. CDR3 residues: CASSLQGYEQYV. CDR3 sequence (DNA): TGTGCCAGCAGTCTACAGGGGTACGAGCAGTACGTC.

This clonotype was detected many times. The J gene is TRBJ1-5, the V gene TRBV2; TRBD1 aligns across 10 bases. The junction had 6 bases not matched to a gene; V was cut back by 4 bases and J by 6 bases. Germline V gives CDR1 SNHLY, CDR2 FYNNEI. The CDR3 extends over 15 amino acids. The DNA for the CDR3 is TGTGCCAGCAGTGGGGGACAGGGGATGGGTCAGCCCCAGCATTTT. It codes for CASSGGQGMGQPQHF.

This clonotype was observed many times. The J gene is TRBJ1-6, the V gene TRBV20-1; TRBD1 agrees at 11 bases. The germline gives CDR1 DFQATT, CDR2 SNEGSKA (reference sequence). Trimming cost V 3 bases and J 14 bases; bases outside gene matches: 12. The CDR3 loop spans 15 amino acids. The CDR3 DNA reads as TGCAGTGCTAGGGGGCCGGGACAGGGGGTCAGAGCCCTCCACTTT. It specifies CSARGPGQGVRALHF.

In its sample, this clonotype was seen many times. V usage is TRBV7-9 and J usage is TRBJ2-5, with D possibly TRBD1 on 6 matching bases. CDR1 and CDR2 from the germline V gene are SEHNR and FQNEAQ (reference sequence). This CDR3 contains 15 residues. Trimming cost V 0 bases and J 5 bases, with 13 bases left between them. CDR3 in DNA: TGTGCCAGCAGCTTAGCAAGTCTGGGGGCCGAGACCCAGTACTTC. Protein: CASSLASLGAETQYF.

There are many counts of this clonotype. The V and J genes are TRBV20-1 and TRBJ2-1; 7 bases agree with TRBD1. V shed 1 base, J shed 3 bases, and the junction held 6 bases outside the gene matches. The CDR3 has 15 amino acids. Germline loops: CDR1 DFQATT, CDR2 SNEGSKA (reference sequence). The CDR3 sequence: CSARVTHRGYNEQFF. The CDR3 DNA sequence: TGCAGTGCTAGAGTTACGCACAGGGGCTACAATGAGCAGTTCTTC.

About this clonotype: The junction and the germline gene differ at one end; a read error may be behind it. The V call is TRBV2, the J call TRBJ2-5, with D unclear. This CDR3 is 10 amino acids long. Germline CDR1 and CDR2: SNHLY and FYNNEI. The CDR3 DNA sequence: TGTGCCAGCAGTGATCCTCGGTGGTTCTTC. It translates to CASSDPRWFF.

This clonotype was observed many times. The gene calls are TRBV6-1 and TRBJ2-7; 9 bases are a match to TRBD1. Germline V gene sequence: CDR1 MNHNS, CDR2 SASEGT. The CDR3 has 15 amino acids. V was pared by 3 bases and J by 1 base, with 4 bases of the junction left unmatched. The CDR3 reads CASSDTGGKSYEQYF. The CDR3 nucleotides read TGTGCCAGCAGTGACACAGGGGGCAAGTCCTACGAGCAGTACTTC.

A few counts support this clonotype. The CDR3 region has the DNA TGTGCCAGCAGCCAAAGGACCCTTAGGGCCAACGTCCTGACTTTC. Translated: CASSQRTLRANVLTF. This chain links TRBV6-2 or TRBV6-3 with TRBJ2-6; D is ambiguous. CDR1 and CDR2 (germline): MNHEY, SVGEGT. With 6 bases removed from V and 5 bases from J, the gap between germline ends came to 14 bases. The CDR3 is 15 amino acids.